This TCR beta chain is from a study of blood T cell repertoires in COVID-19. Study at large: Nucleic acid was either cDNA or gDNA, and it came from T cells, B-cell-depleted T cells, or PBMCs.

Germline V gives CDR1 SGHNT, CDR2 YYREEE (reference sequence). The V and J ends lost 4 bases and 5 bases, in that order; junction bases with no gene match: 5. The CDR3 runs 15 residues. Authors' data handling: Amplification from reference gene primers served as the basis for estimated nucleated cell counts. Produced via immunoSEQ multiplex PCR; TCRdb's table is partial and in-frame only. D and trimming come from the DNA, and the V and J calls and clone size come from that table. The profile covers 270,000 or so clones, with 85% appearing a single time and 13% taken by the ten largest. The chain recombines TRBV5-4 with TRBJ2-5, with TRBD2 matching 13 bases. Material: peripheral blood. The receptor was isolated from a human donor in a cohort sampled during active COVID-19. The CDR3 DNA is TGTGCCAGCAGCGCCGGACTAGCGGGAGAGGAGACCCAGTACTTC. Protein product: CASSAGLAGEETQYF.